The 16 T cell receptor beta chains listed next were all sequenced from one sample in a study of cytomegalovirus exposure and HLA in healthy donors. Assay: immunoSEQ multiplex PCR; the TCRdb copy retains only in-frame clones and omits some. The sample comprises about 160,000 clones, about 89% of which are singletons, and 3% rests with the top ten. The material sequenced was PBMCs. The receptor source for this set is a woman younger than 35 in good health and CMV-seropositive.

The J gene is TRBJ1-1, the V gene TRBV6-5; 8 nucleotides line up with TRBD1. Germline V gene lookup returns CDR1 MNHEY and CDR2 SVGAGI. V lost 5 bases to trimming and J lost 1 base; unmatched junction nucleotides: 3. This CDR3 is 14 amino acids long. The CDR3 spells CASSGTGTNTEAFF. CDR3 DNA sequence: TGTGCCAGCAGTGGGACAGGAACGAACACTGAAGCTTTCTTT.

The V call is TRBV10-1, the J call TRBJ2-3; 14 nucleotides agree with TRBD2. The CDR3 loop spans 20 amino acids. Per the germline V gene, CDR1 is WNHNN and CDR2 is SYGVQD (reference sequence). V lost 6 bases to trimming and J lost 3 bases; unmatched junction nucleotides: 17. CDR3 DNA sequence: TGCGCCAGCAGCCCCGAACCGGGACTAGCGGGAGTTGTTCAGACAGATACGCAGTATTTT. Translation: CASSPEPGLAGVVQTDTQYF.

This rearrangement joins TRBV6-5 to TRBJ1-2; a possible D gene is TRBD1 (6 bases). Germline V gene data show CDR1 as MNHEY and CDR2 as SVGAGI. The germline V and J ends were trimmed by 2 bases and 8 bases, with 12 bases remaining between them. The CDR3 length is 13 residues. CDR3 residues: CASSYRGQSGYTF. The CDR3 nucleotides are TGTGCCAGCAGTTACCGAGGACAGTCGGGCTACACCTTC.

This clone was picked up one time. The rearrangement uses TRBV5-6 and TRBJ1-6, with TRBD1 identical over 9 bases. V lost 1 base and J lost 9; bases outside the gene matches: 5. The CDR3 covers 15 residues. The germline V gene has CDR1 SGHDT and CDR2 YYEEEE. Here the CDR3 DNA reads TGTGCCAGCAGCTTGTCCACAGGGGGCGGTTCACCCCTCCACTTT. It codes for CASSLSTGGGSPLHF.

The chain links TRBV28 to TRBJ1-1, with TRBD1 matching 7 bases. Germline-derived CDR1 and CDR2 are MDHEN and SYDVKM. V lost 3 bases to trimming and J lost 1 base; unmatched junction nucleotides: 17. This CDR3 has 19 residues. CDR3 coding DNA: TGTGCCAGCAGTTTGGGAGGCATGCGAGGGGGCGCAGGGAACACTGAAGCTTTCTTT. Its protein is CASSLGGMRGGAGNTEAFF.

The chain is built from TRBV29-1 and TRBJ2-7; perhaps TRBD1 as D (5 bases). The germline V gene has CDR1 SQVTM and CDR2 ANQGSEA. Between the trimmed V and J ends, which lost 7 bases and 7 bases, there was a span of 20 bases. The CDR3 is 13 amino acids. The CDR3 nucleotides read TGCAGCGGGACCCAGTGGGGCCTGTTGGAGCAGTACTTC. It translates to CSGTQWGLLEQYF.

The chain recombines TRBV11-2 with TRBJ1-4, with D unclear. V was pared by 5 bases and J by 6 bases, with 13 bases between. The CDR3 covers 14 residues. CDR1 and CDR2 (germline): SGHAT, FQNNGV. The chain's CDR3 is CASSKSWRDEKLFF. The CDR3 nucleotides read TGTGCCAGCAGCAAGTCATGGAGGGATGAAAAACTGTTTTTT.

This rearrangement joins TRBV5-1 to TRBJ2-2; tentative D call: TRBD2 (5 bases). Germline-derived CDR1 and CDR2 are SGHRS and YFSETQ. V was trimmed by 0 bases and J by 9 bases, leaving 9 bases between them. The CDR3 consists of 13 residues. The CDR3, as DNA: TGCGCCAGCAGCTTGGGGACTGTACGGGAGCTGTTTTTT. Encoded protein: CASSLGTVRELFF. Full variable domain (rest looked up from reference TRBV5-1 and TRBJ2-2): KAGVTQTPRYLIKTRGQQVTLSCSPISGHRSVSWYQQTPGQGLQFLFEYFSETQRNKGNFPGRFSGRQFSNSRSEMNVSTLELGDSALYLCASSLGTVRELFFGEGSRLTVL.

Comment on this clone: At one of its ends the junction is not consistent with the germline gene, which may arise from a read error. Distinct nucleotide sequences in the sample also encode this CDR3. The gene calls are TRBV7-9 and TRBJ2-1; 9 nucleotides line up with TRBD1. Germline assignment: CDR1 SEHNR and CDR2 FQNEAQ (reference sequence). This CDR3 region has 16 residues. The CDR3 loop is CASSIRTGAPYNEQFF. The CDR3 nucleotides are TGTGCCAGCAGCATTCGGACAGGGGCACCTTACAATGAGCAATTCTTC.

The chain employs TRBV6-1 and TRBJ1-4; D is unresolved. The CDR3 has 14 amino acids. The germline V gene has CDR1 MNHNS and CDR2 SASEGT. Deletions cut 5 bases from V and 11 bases from J, with 18 bases between. CDR3 in DNA: TGTGCCAGCAGTAAAAACCCCCTGAGCGACAAACTGTTTTTT. Its protein is CASSKNPLSDKLFF.

The V gene is TRBV1, the J gene TRBJ1-3; the table's D call, TRBD1, was not checked against the DNA. TRBV1 is listed as a pseudogene. The CDR3 consists of 17 residues. In DNA, the CDR3 is TGCACCAGCAGCATACCCCCGATTGGGCAGCTCGATTGCACCATATATTTT. It encodes CTSSIPPIGQLDCTIYF.

The chain carries TRBV6-5 and TRBJ2-3; D might be TRBD1 (6 bases). Trimming stripped 7 bases from V and 5 bases from J, with 13 bases between. The CDR3 contains 13 residues. Germline values: CDR1 MNHEY, CDR2 SVGAGI. CDR3 in DNA: TGTGCCAGCAAACAGGGTTCAGGAGATACGCAGTATTTT. The encoded protein is CASKQGSGDTQYF.

V usage is TRBV7-2 and J usage is TRBJ2-7; TRBD2 might be the D (6 bases). This CDR3 region has 15 residues. Per germline, CDR1 SGHTA and CDR2 FQGNSA. The V and J ends lost 3 bases and 4 bases respectively, with 16 bases between them. As DNA, the CDR3 is TGTGCCAGCAGCTTGGATAGCGGTAGTGCTTACGAGCAGTACTTC. It yields the protein CASSLDSGSAYEQYF.

This clone was found once. This chain links TRBV6-1 with TRBJ2-7; TRBD1 is a possible D gene (7 bases). From germline, CDR1 is MNHNS and CDR2 SASEGT. V was shortened by 0 bases and J by 5 bases, with 29 bases between the two germline ends. CDR3 length equals 20 residues. In DNA form, the CDR3 reads TGTGCCAGCAGTGAAGCGAGGAGGGGGATAAGACAGGGTATGGGCCACGAGCAGTACTTC. This translates into CASSEARRGIRQGMGHEQYF.

Only a few counts were recorded for this clone. The chain combines TRBV6-1 with TRBJ1-2; D ambiguous. V was cut by 4 bases and J by 4 bases, with 13 bases left in between. Germline CDR1 reads MNHNS; CDR2 reads SASEGT. The length of the CDR3 is 14 residues. CDR3 DNA: TGTGCCAGCAGTGGATTGGGCCCGATCTATGGCTACACCTTC. The encoded protein is CASSGLGPIYGYTF.

This clone was counted once. The chain employs TRBV28 and TRBJ1-5; D gene unclear. Deletions cut 5 bases from V and 2 bases from J, with 13 bases between. Germline V gives CDR1 MDHEN, CDR2 SYDVKM. The CDR3 is 15 residues long. The CDR3 DNA reads as TGTGCCAGCAGTGGCGGGATCCGGGGCAATCAGCCCCAGCATTTT. Translation gives CASSGGIRGNQPQHF.